These 21 T cell receptor beta chains share one sample of origin, sequenced in a study of T-cell reconstitution after alpha-beta-depleted transplantation in children. Construction of the TCRbeta library involved unique molecular identifiers. TCRdb itself ran the PCR reads through MiXCR, one entry per CDR3 protein. The repertoire holds over 150,000 distinct CDR3 sequences, with 6.3% as singletons. Source: PBMCs, taken before TCRalphabeta/CD19-depleted stem cell transplant. All receptors come from a girl in the first two years of life with combined immunodeficiency, due to receive a stem cell transplant.

This clonotype has a count of ten or more. This chain links TRBV5-5 with TRBJ2-7; no firm D call. V was pared by 7 bases and J by 6 bases, with 11 bases between. The CDR3 has 11 amino acids. Per germline, CDR1 SGHKS and CDR2 YYEKEE (reference sequence). This CDR3 is CASFFLREQYF. In DNA form, the CDR3 reads TGTGCCAGCTTCTTCCTTCGCGAGCAGTACTTC.

In its sample, this clonotype was seen many times. The chain combines TRBV7-9 with TRBJ2-7; unclear D gene. Trimming shortened V by 2 bases and J by 7 bases, and 6 bases separated the two germline ends. CDR3 length: 11 amino acids. In germline, CDR1 is SEHNR, CDR2 FQNEAQ (reference sequence). CDR3 region: CASSLFWEQYF. Here the CDR3 DNA reads TGTGCCAGCAGCTTATTCTGGGAGCAGTACTTC.

At least ten counts were recorded for this clonotype. This rearrangement joins TRBV6-2 or TRBV6-3 to TRBJ2-3, with D hard to call. This CDR3 has 15 residues. CDR1 is MNHEY, CDR2 SVGEGT, per germline. V was trimmed by 2 bases and J by 4 bases, leaving 13 bases between them. The CDR3 spells CASSYPLGSSDTQYF. CDR3 DNA: TGTGCCAGCAGTTACCCCCTTGGATCTTCAGATACGCAGTATTTT.

This clonotype was recorded at least ten times. V usage is TRBV29-1 and J usage is TRBJ2-1; 8 positions match TRBD1. Germline assignment: CDR1 SQVTM and CDR2 ANQGSEA. The V and J ends lost 5 bases and 4 bases, in that order; junction bases with no gene match: 25. The CDR3 loop spans 20 amino acids. CDR3 region: CSVSVRGEVDRGETYNEQFF. CDR3 coding DNA: TGCAGCGTTTCGGTTAGAGGGGAAGTTGACAGGGGAGAAACTTACAATGAGCAGTTCTTC.

There are a few counts of this clonotype. The chain recombines TRBV6-1 with TRBJ2-7, with 7 bases that match TRBD1. Germline V gene lookup returns CDR1 MNHNS and CDR2 SASEGT. Unmatched junction bases numbered 7, after V lost 6 bases and J lost 2 bases. The CDR3 runs 14 residues. CDR3 amino acids: CASSRQGNPYEQYF. CDR3 bases: TGTGCCAGCAGCCGACAGGGTAACCCCTACGAGCAGTACTTC.

Ten or more counts support this clonotype. CDR3 nucleotide sequence: TGCGCCAGCAGCCAGAACCGGGACAGCTCCTACGAGCAGTACTTC. This encodes CASSQNRDSSYEQYF. The chain employs TRBV4-3 and TRBJ2-7, with 7 positions matching TRBD1. The length of the CDR3 is 15 residues. Trimming at V came to 3 bases and at J to 0 bases, leaving 5 bases not matched to a gene. Germline CDR1 is LGHNA and CDR2 is YSLEER.

This clonotype was counted many times. V gene TRBV25-1 combines with J gene TRBJ1-2; D call uncertain. The germline V gene encodes CDR1 MGHDK and CDR2 SYGVNS. This CDR3 has 14 residues. V was trimmed by 4 bases and J by 9 bases, leaving 18 bases between them. CDR3 coding DNA: TGTGCCAGCAGTGCGGGCCACAGAGGAACGCGCTACACCTTC. Translated, it gives CASSAGHRGTRYTF.

This clonotype was counted at least ten times. The chain recombines TRBV10-3 with TRBJ1-2; a weak D match, TRBD1 (6 bases). Germline CDR1 reads ENHRY; CDR2 reads SYGVKD. Trimming shortened V by 8 bases and J by 0 bases, and 16 bases separated the two germline ends. This CDR3 contains 15 residues. Here the CDR3 reads CAIWTESLPNYGYTF. DNA for the CDR3: TGTGCCATCTGGACAGAGTCCCTCCCTAACTATGGCTACACCTTC.

This clonotype was seen ten or more times. The chain links TRBV20-1 to TRBJ2-3; 8 bases match TRBD1. CDR1 and CDR2 (germline): DFQATT, SNEGSKA (reference sequence). CDR3 length equals 15 residues. Germline trimming cut 4 bases from V and 0 bases from J; bases unmatched to any gene: 6. The CDR3 sequence: CSANIRGLSTDTQYF. The CDR3 bases are TGCAGTGCTAACATCAGGGGGCTGAGCACAGATACGCAGTATTTT.

This CDR3 is CASSYGGWGNNYGYTF. As DNA, the CDR3 is TGTGCCAGCAGTTACGGGGGATGGGGAAATAACTATGGCTACACCTTC. V is TRBV12-3 or TRBV12-4 and J is TRBJ1-2, with a tentative D call TRBD1 (5 bases). V was trimmed by 4 bases and J by 1 base, leaving 16 bases between them. The CDR3 runs 16 residues.

V is TRBV7-9 and J is TRBJ1-2; weak D call: TRBD1 (6 bases). The length of the CDR3 is 12 residues. CDR1 SEHNR and CDR2 FQNEAQ come from the germline V gene (reference sequence). V was shortened by 5 bases and J by 7 bases, with 11 bases between the two germline ends. The CDR3 DNA follows: TGTGCCAGCAGCCAAACGACAGGTGGCTACACCTTC. Translated, it gives CASSQTTGGYTF.

This clonotype showed up just a few times. The chain combines TRBV6-2 or TRBV6-3 with TRBJ1-5; D not certain. CDR1 and CDR2 (germline): MNHEY, SVGEGT. Trimming removed 2 bases at V and 5 bases at J, with 7 bases between. The CDR3 loop spans 13 amino acids. The CDR3 region has the DNA TGTGCCAGCAGTTACATGGACCATCAGCCCCAGCATTTT. Protein: CASSYMDHQPQHF.

At least ten counts were recorded for this clonotype. The chain has TRBV4-1 and TRBJ1-2, with 8 bases aligning to TRBD1. Germline trimming cut 4 bases from V and 2 bases from J; bases unmatched to any gene: 3. CDR3 length: 14 amino acids. CDR1 is MGHRA, CDR2 YSYEKL, per germline. The DNA of the CDR3 is TGCGCCAGCAGCCCATGGGACAGGAACTATGGCTACACCTTC. This translates into CASSPWDRNYGYTF.

This clonotype has only a few counts. The J gene is TRBJ1-5, the V gene TRBV4-2; a weak D match, TRBD1 (5 bases). This CDR3 contains 16 residues. Trimming cost V 8 bases and J 4 bases, with 21 bases left between them. Germline CDR1 LGHNA, CDR2 YNFKEQ. The CDR3, as DNA: TGTGCCAGCTCCCGATATTGGGGACGCCATAATCAGCCCCAGCATTTT. This sequence encodes CASSRYWGRHNQPQHF.

Concerning this clonotype: A much larger clone lies one base from this, so it may be a read error. Here the CDR3 omits its conserved ending phenylalanine or tryptophan, so a read error is the likely source. The rearrangement joins TRBV5-1 to TRBJ2-5; D unresolved. In germline, CDR1 is SGHRS, CDR2 YFSETQ. CDR3 length equals 15 residues. Trimming shortened V by 2 bases and J by 2 bases, and 13 bases separated the two germline ends. This CDR3 reads CASSLDLVWQETQYY. CDR3 nucleotides: TGCGCCAGCAGCTTAGACCTAGTATGGCAAGAGACCCAGTACTAC.

The sample holds a few counts of this clonotype. The chain carries TRBV5-5 and TRBJ2-1; TRBD1 is a possible D gene (6 bases). The CDR3 contains 12 residues. Per the germline V gene, CDR1 is SGHKS and CDR2 is YYEKEE (reference sequence). With 4 bases removed from V and 14 bases from J, the gap between germline ends came to 16 bases. The CDR3 spells CASSTSTGWEFF. CDR3 in DNA: TGTGCCAGCAGCACGTCGACAGGCTGGGAGTTCTTC. Together with reference TRBV5-5 and TRBJ2-1, the CDR3 gives the full variable domain: DAGVTQSPTHLIKTRGQQVTLRCSPISGHKSVSWYQQVLGQGPQFIFQYYEKEERGRGNFPDRFSARQFPNYSSELNVNALLLGDSALYLCASSTSTGWEFFGPGTRLTVL.

This clonotype was found many times. The chain recombines TRBV4-3 with TRBJ2-3; 16 bases line up with TRBD2. CDR3 length equals 16 residues. The germline gives CDR1 LGHNA, CDR2 YSLEER. The J segment lost 5 bases and the V segment lost 3 bases, leaving 2 bases of the junction unmatched. CDR3 amino acids: CASSQGLAGGIDTQYF. The CDR3 coding sequence is TGCGCCAGCAGCCAGGGACTAGCGGGGGGGATAGATACGCAGTATTTT.

This clonotype was counted many times. This chain links TRBV6-2 or TRBV6-3 with TRBJ2-5, with D perhaps matching TRBD1 or TRBD2 (6 bases each). V lost 2 bases, J lost 2 bases, and 15 bases lay in between. This CDR3 is 16 amino acids long. From germline, CDR1 is MNHEY and CDR2 SVGEGT. The CDR3 nucleotides read TGTGCCAGCAGTTACCCACGGGGGCGAATACAAGAGACCCAGTACTTC. Protein: CASSYPRGRIQETQYF.

This clonotype has a count of ten or more. The chain joins TRBV29-1 to TRBJ2-1, with TRBD1 matching over 7 bases. The CDR3 loop spans 14 amino acids. The V gene end was trimmed by 7 bases and the J gene end by 6 bases; junction bases not matched to a gene: 12. Germline CDR1 reads SQVTM; CDR2 reads ANQGSEA. CDR3 residues: CSALITGAGNEQFF. The CDR3 nucleotides are TGCAGCGCCCTAATCACAGGGGCCGGCAATGAGCAGTTCTTC.

This clonotype has at least ten counts. The chain is built from TRBV18 and TRBJ2-1; weak D call: TRBD1 (5 bases). The CDR3 covers 15 residues. Per the germline V gene, CDR1 is KGHSH and CDR2 is LQKENI. Trimming took 2 bases from V and 4 from J, leaving 12 bases between them. CDR3 in amino acids: CASSPSRVYYNEQFF. The CDR3 DNA follows: TGTGCCAGCTCACCATCCAGGGTTTATTACAATGAGCAGTTCTTC.

This clonotype appeared many times. CDR3 DNA: TGTGCCAGCAGTTACTCGACGCCTCACGGGGGTCAGCCCCAGCATTTT. This gives the protein CASSYSTPHGGQPQHF. This chain uses TRBV6-5 with TRBJ1-5; D may be TRBD1 (5 bases). Germline V gene sequence: CDR1 MNHEY, CDR2 SVGAGI. This CDR3 is built from 16 residues. V shed 0 bases and J shed 6 bases, with 15 bases lying between them.